This note documents a single TCR beta chain sequence. What it recognizes is unknown. The CDR3 covers 19 residues. CDR1 is SGHDT, CDR2 YYEEEE, per germline. The ends were cut back, 3 bases at V and 5 bases at J, with 27 bases in the middle. The sample belongs to a study of cytomegalovirus exposure and HLA in healthy donors. Findings of the study overall: The authors considered a cluster of highly shared sequence variants likely to be a sequencing artifact. A later analysis appeared to link common viral pathogens to several of the most significant clusters.

Primers included in the PCR were 60 Vbeta and 13 Jbeta primers. Method: immunoSEQ multiplex PCR; TCRdb's copy keeps in-frame clones and lacks some. Found here are about 120,000 clones; the top ten clones hold 1.5% to 2%. This chain links TRBV5-6 with TRBJ1-5, with D perhaps matching TRBD1 (5 bases). The TCR sequence derives from a woman in her thirties or forties in good health and CMV-seropositive. The sample was PBMCs. The CDR3 DNA reads as TGTGCCAGCAGCTCGTCTAGACGTACCGGACATCGAATGGATCAGCCCCAGCATTTT. Its translation: CASSSSRRTGHRMDQPQHF.